The following is a T cell receptor beta chain sequence with its context. Its antigen is not identified. The data are from a study of cytomegalovirus exposure and HLA in healthy donors. The CDR3 has 18 residues. Trimming took off 2 bases at V and 5 bases at J, with 24 bases between the two ends. Use of 60 Vbeta and 13 Jbeta primers characterized the PCR. Produced via immunoSEQ multiplex PCR; TCRdb's table is partial and in-frame only. Among 190,000 or so clones, around 86% were seen once, and the ten largest hold 1.5% to 2%. Study conclusions and caveats: In an earlier analysis, most TCR beta V segments were productive about 87% or about 30% of the time.

The sample taken for sequencing was PBMCs. This sequence originates from a man aged 45-65 years in good health and CMV-seronegative. The V gene is TRBV23-1, the J gene TRBJ2-5; D is perhaps TRBD1 (6 bases). TRBV23-1 is noted as an ORF with a role that remains uncertain. The DNA for the CDR3 is TGCGCCAGCAGTCAACAACCCCCGGGACACTCCAAGAGGGAGACCCAGTACTTC. Residues: CASSQQPPGHSKRETQYF.